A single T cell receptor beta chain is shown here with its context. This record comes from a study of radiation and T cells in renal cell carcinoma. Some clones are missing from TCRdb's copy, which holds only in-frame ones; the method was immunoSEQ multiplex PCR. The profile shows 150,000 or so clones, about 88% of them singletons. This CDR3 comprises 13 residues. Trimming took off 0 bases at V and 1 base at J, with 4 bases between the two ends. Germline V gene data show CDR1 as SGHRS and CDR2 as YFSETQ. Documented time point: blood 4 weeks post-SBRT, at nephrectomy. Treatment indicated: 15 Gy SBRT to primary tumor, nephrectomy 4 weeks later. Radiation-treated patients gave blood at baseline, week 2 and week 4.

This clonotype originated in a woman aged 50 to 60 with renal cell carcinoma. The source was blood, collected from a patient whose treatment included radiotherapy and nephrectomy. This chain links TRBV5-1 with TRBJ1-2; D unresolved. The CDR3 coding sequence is TGCGCCAGCAGCTTGGACGATAACTATGGCTACACCTTC. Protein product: CASSLDDNYGYTF.